These 32 T cell receptor beta chains share one sample of origin, sequenced in a study of Ad26.COV2.S vaccination and SARS-CoV-2 variants. Clones were read by immunoSEQ multiplex PCR, and TCRdb kept only the in-frame ones, dropping some. This sample has around 300,000 clones, with roughly 88% found just once. Treatment meaning: around 19 received Ad26.COV2.S at low or high dose, single or two shots; roughly five received placebo; per-sample allocation not given. Specimen acquisition occurred on day 63 following the initial vaccine or placebo injection. The sample here was peripheral blood, taken in a trial of Ad26.COV2.S vaccine versus placebo. The receptors derive from a person aged 18 to 59 who received the Ad26.COV2.S COVID-19 vaccine or a placebo.

The chain couples TRBV19 to TRBJ1-2, with 7 bases identical to TRBD1. The CDR3 covers 15 residues. Losses at the gene ends were 5 bases for V and 7 bases for J; bases not matched to a gene: 13. CDR1 and CDR2 from the germline V gene are LNHDA and SQIVND (reference sequence). This chain's CDR3 is CASSEGATGRSGYTF. CDR3 bases: TGTGCCAGTAGTGAGGGGGCGACGGGTAGGAGTGGCTACACCTTC.

J is TRBJ2-1 and V is TRBV7-9; 8 bases line up with TRBD2. In germline, CDR1 is SEHNR, CDR2 FQNEAQ (reference sequence). CDR3 size: 14 residues. The V segment lost 3 bases and the J segment 3 bases; nucleotides outside the gene matches: 1. CDR3 loop: CASSFSGNYNEQFF. The CDR3, as DNA: TGTGCCAGCAGCTTTAGCGGGAACTACAATGAGCAGTTCTTC.

The chain couples TRBV28 to TRBJ2-1; D may correspond to TRBD1 or TRBD2 (6 bases each). This CDR3 contains 14 residues. V lost 5 bases and J lost 5, with 13 bases in between. The germline CDR1 and CDR2 sequences are MDHEN and SYDVKM. In DNA form, the CDR3 reads TGTGCCAGCAGTAAACAGGGACTCCACAATGAGCAGTTCTTC. Its protein is CASSKQGLHNEQFF.

The V and J genes are TRBV5-4 and TRBJ1-6; D might be TRBD1 (6 bases). V dropped 0 bases and J dropped 4 bases, with 11 bases sitting between them. CDR3 length: 16 amino acids. Per the germline V gene, CDR1 is SGHNT and CDR2 is YYREEE (reference sequence). In DNA, the CDR3 is TGTGCCAGCAGCTTGGCAGGGGATACTTATAATTCACCCCTCCACTTT. Its translation is CASSLAGDTYNSPLHF.

The rearrangement links TRBV4-2 to TRBJ2-1; 7 positions agree with TRBD2. With V trimmed by 1 base and J by 8 bases, 11 bases remained unmatched. The CDR3 runs 16 residues. The germline CDR1 and CDR2 sequences are LGHNA and YNFKEQ. For the CDR3, the DNA is TGTGCCAGCAGCCAAGGAATGGGGGAGGGAGTTTATGAGCAGTTCTTC. Translating it yields CASSQGMGEGVYEQFF.

This chain links TRBV6-1 with TRBJ2-1; 8 nucleotides agree with TRBD1. The V gene end was trimmed by 5 bases and the J gene end by 9 bases; junction bases not matched to a gene: 15. The CDR3 has 16 residues. Germline CDR1 reads MNHNS; CDR2 reads SASEGT. The CDR3 reads CASSKEDRVRYTEQFF. CDR3 nucleotides: TGTGCCAGCAGTAAAGAGGACAGGGTGAGGTATACTGAGCAGTTCTTC.

This clone was counted a single time. The chain recombines TRBV11-2 with TRBJ1-1; a weak D match, TRBD1 (5 bases). The germline V gene encodes CDR1 SGHAT and CDR2 FQNNGV. The CDR3 runs to 16 residues. V lost 10 bases and J 0 bases, leaving 21 bases between the germline ends. CDR3 protein: CATSSGTVLMNTEAFF. The CDR3 DNA sequence: TGTGCCACCTCCTCCGGGACTGTACTTATGAACACTGAAGCTTTCTTT. Supplemented by reference TRBV11-2 and TRBJ1-1, the full variable domain reads EAGVAQSPRYKIIEKRQSVAFWCNPISGHATLYWYQQILGQGPKLLIQFQNNGVVDDSQLPKDRFSAERLKGVDSTLKIQPAKLEDSAVYLCATSSGTVLMNTEAFFGQGTRLTVV.

The chain employs TRBV27 and TRBJ2-1; 9 bases align to TRBD2. The V gene's germline CDR1 is MNHEY and CDR2 SMNVEV (reference sequence). CDR3 length: 16 amino acids. V gave up 5 bases and J gave up 8 bases; unmatched junction bases: 13. The CDR3 DNA reads as TGTGCCAGCAGTGTTCCTCTGGGCGGGAGGGGCGATGAGCAGTTCTTC. Encoded protein: CASSVPLGGRGDEQFF.

With regard to this clone: This same CDR3 is encoded by further DNA sequences in the sample. V usage is TRBV12-3 or TRBV12-4 and J usage is TRBJ1-2; D not certain. The V gene lost 1 base and the J gene lost 2 bases, with 2 bases spanning the gap. The CDR3 loop spans 12 amino acids. Here the CDR3 DNA reads TGTGCCAGCAGTTTAGGCAACTATGGCTACACCTTC. Its translation is CASSLGNYGYTF.

V gene TRBV4-1 combines with J gene TRBJ1-4; 7 nucleotides align to TRBD1. CDR1 MGHRA and CDR2 YSYEKL come from the germline V gene. J gave up 8 bases and V 6 bases, and 9 bases lay outside the gene matches. CDR3 length: 14 amino acids. The CDR3 loop is CASRSTGRDEKLFF. CDR3 DNA: TGCGCCAGCAGATCGACAGGGCGGGACGAAAAACTGTTTTTT.

This chain connects TRBV4-2 to TRBJ2-2, with 10 positions matching TRBD2. V dropped 3 bases and J dropped 4; count of bases not matched to a gene: 8. Germline CDR1 is LGHNA and CDR2 is YNFKEQ. The CDR3 length is 17 residues. The CDR3, as DNA: TGTGCCAGCAGCCACCCGAGCGGGAGGGCGGGCACCGGGGAGCTGTTTTTT. This codes for CASSHPSGRAGTGELFF.

The V call is TRBV19, the J call TRBJ2-7; TRBD1 agrees at 7 bases. With 5 bases clipped from V and 2 bases from J, the junction kept 6 bases outside the gene matches. The CDR3 has 14 residues. The germline V gene has CDR1 LNHDA and CDR2 SQIVND (reference sequence). The CDR3 is CASSLQGLAYEQYF. DNA for the CDR3: TGTGCCAGTAGTTTACAGGGGTTGGCCTACGAGCAGTACTTC.

V usage is TRBV5-1 and J usage is TRBJ1-1; the D is unclear. The CDR3 runs 15 residues. V was trimmed by 5 bases and J by 0 bases, leaving 14 bases between them. The germline V gene has CDR1 SGHRS and CDR2 YFSETQ. DNA for the CDR3: TGCGCCAGCAGACTCTCAACTGGGGTGAACACTGAAGCTTTCTTT. As protein: CASRLSTGVNTEAFF.

The chain employs TRBV6-5 and TRBJ1-1; the D is unclear. V was clipped by 8 bases and J by 2 bases, with 3 bases between them. CDR1 is MNHEY, CDR2 SVGAGI, per germline. The CDR3 is 10 amino acids. The CDR3 sequence: CASGNTEAFF. The DNA of the CDR3 is TGTGCCAGCGGCAACACTGAAGCTTTCTTT.

This clone was observed a single time. Other DNA sequences of this sample code for an identical CDR3. The genes are TRBV19 and TRBJ1-2, with TRBD1 as a possible D gene (6 bases). Per germline, CDR1 LNHDA and CDR2 SQIVND (reference sequence). CDR3 length equals 13 residues. Trimming removed 5 bases from V and 4 bases from J, with 11 bases in between. CDR3 DNA: TGTGCCAGTAGTCCTGGACAGCTCTATGGCTACACCTTC. Protein: CASSPGQLYGYTF. The entire variable domain, with the rest obtained from reference TRBV19 and TRBJ1-2, is as follows: DGGITQSPKYLFRKEGQNVTLSCEQNLNHDAMYWYRQDPGQGLRLIYYSQIVNDFQKGDIAEGYSVSREKKESFPLTVTSAQKNPTAFYLCASSPGQLYGYTFGSGTRLTVV.

The chain employs TRBV6-1 and TRBJ2-5; 9 nucleotides align to TRBD2. There are 16 residues in the CDR3. Germline CDR1 is MNHNS and CDR2 is SASEGT. V was pared by 4 bases and J by 5 bases, with 11 bases of the junction left unmatched. The CDR3 sequence: CASSGRLAAGRETQYF. In nucleotides, the CDR3 is TGTGCCAGCAGTGGCCGACTAGCGGCCGGTCGGGAGACCCAGTACTTC.

This sequence joins TRBV19 and TRBJ1-5; 9 nucleotides line up with TRBD1. Trimming cost V 6 bases and J 2 bases; bases outside gene matches: 14. The germline CDR1 and CDR2 sequences are LNHDA and SQIVND (reference sequence). The CDR3 is made up of 18 amino acids. The chain's CDR3 is CASRTGTGLGIGNQPQHF. DNA of the CDR3: TGTGCCAGTAGGACCGGGACAGGGTTGGGTATTGGCAATCAGCCCCAGCATTTT.

Note on this clone: At one boundary the junction diverges from the germline segment, which might be a read error. The sample has other DNA sequences that encode this CDR3 too. V is TRBV18 and J is TRBJ2-5; D ambiguous. The germline V gene encodes CDR1 KGHSH and CDR2 LQKENI. The CDR3 consists of 12 residues. CDR3 DNA: TGCGCCAGCTCACCAGATGAGAAGACCCAGTACTTC. Encoded protein: CASSPDEKTQYF. Based on the CDR3 plus reference TRBV18 and TRBJ2-5, the full variable domain is NAGVMQNPRHLVRRRGQEARLRCSPMKGHSHVYWYRQLPEEGLKFMVYLQKENIIDESGMPKERFSAEFPKEGPSILRIQQVVRGDSAAYFCASSPDEKTQYFGPGTRLLVL.

J is TRBJ2-1 and V is TRBV6-5; D is perhaps TRBD2 (7 bases). The CDR3 sequence is 12 residues long. V was shortened by 10 bases and J by 7 bases, with 14 bases between the two germline ends. Germline V gene lookup returns CDR1 MNHEY and CDR2 SVGAGI. CDR3 in DNA: TGTGCCACTAGAGGGGGGGTTAATGAGCAGTTCTTC. Its translation is CATRGGVNEQFF.

V usage is TRBV7-8 and J usage is TRBJ2-7; 9 nucleotides match TRBD1. This CDR3 comprises 14 residues. V dropped 2 bases and J dropped 6; count of bases not matched to a gene: 5. Germline-derived CDR1 and CDR2 are SGHVS and FQNEAQ. The CDR3 spells CASSLTGTGREQYF. The CDR3 DNA reads TGTGCCAGCAGCTTAACCGGGACAGGGCGCGAGCAGTACTTC.

In DNA, the CDR3 is TGTGCCAGCAGTTACCAGATGAACACTGAAGCTTTCTTT. Encoded protein: CASSYQMNTEAFF. This rearrangement joins TRBV6-2 or TRBV6-3 to TRBJ1-1; no definite D call. The V end was cut by 2 bases, the J end by 0 bases, with 4 bases between. Germline CDR1 is MNHEY and CDR2 is SVGEGT. The CDR3 is 13 amino acids.

The chain employs TRBV7-8 and TRBJ2-7, with D hard to call. The CDR3 is made up of 13 amino acids. V was shortened by 1 base and J by 4 bases, with 8 bases between the two germline ends. Germline values: CDR1 SGHVS, CDR2 FQNEAQ. The DNA of the CDR3 is TGTGCCAGCAGCTTAGGTCACATTTACGAGCAGTACTTC. It specifies CASSLGHIYEQYF. The full variable domain, rest sourced from reference TRBV7-8 and TRBJ2-7, is GAGVSQSPRYKVAKRGQDVALRCDPISGHVSLFWYQQALGQGPEFLTYFQNEAQLDKSGLPSDRFFAERPEGSVSTLKIQRTQQEDSAVYLCASSLGHIYEQYFGPGTRLTVT.

The V call is TRBV4-2, the J call TRBJ2-1, with a tentative D call TRBD2 (6 bases). In germline, CDR1 is LGHNA, CDR2 YNFKEQ. CDR3 length equals 15 residues. V lost 1 base, J lost 6 bases, and 13 bases lay in between. The CDR3 reads CASSQGRAETNEQFF. Here the CDR3 DNA reads TGTGCCAGCAGCCAAGGGAGGGCCGAAACCAATGAGCAGTTCTTC.

This chain links TRBV10-3 with TRBJ2-3, with 11 bases identical to TRBD2. Germline V gene sequence: CDR1 ENHRY, CDR2 SYGVKD. This CDR3 is 15 amino acids long. Germline trimming cut 6 bases from V and 3 bases from J; bases unmatched to any gene: 5. CDR3 residues: CAIRPLAGGTDTQYF. In DNA, the CDR3 is TGTGCCATCAGGCCCCTAGCGGGAGGAACAGATACGCAGTATTTT.

Comment on this clone: Other DNA sequences within the sample encode an identical CDR3. This rearrangement joins TRBV18 to TRBJ2-5, with D uncertain. V gave up 1 base and J gave up 5 bases, with 2 bases separating them. Germline loops: CDR1 KGHSH, CDR2 LQKENI. This CDR3 comprises 11 residues. The CDR3 loop reads CASSPRETQYF. Here the CDR3 DNA reads TGTGCCAGCTCACCACGGGAGACCCAGTACTTC.

The count of this clone is one. V is TRBV10-3 and J is TRBJ1-5; 7 bases map to TRBD1. The CDR3 totals 14 residues. In germline, CDR1 is ENHRY, CDR2 SYGVKD. The ends lost 6 bases at V and 3 bases at J; junction bases unmatched: 5. CDR3 in amino acids: CAISGTVSNQPQHF. The CDR3 coding sequence is TGTGCCATCAGCGGGACAGTGTCCAATCAGCCCCAGCATTTT.

This chain joins TRBV7-3 and TRBJ2-3; 7 bases map to TRBD1. V was clipped by 5 bases and J by 8 bases; unmatched bases: 10. The CDR3 spans 14 residues. The germline gives CDR1 SGHTA, CDR2 FQGTGA. The CDR3 region has the DNA TGTGCCAGCAGCCGGGACAGAGGCATTGGTACGCAGTATTTT. Protein sequence: CASSRDRGIGTQYF.

This rearrangement joins TRBV18 to TRBJ1-1; D may be TRBD1 (6 bases). This CDR3 has 13 amino acids. V lost 8 bases and J lost 1, with 11 bases in between. Germline CDR1 reads KGHSH; CDR2 reads LQKENI. The CDR3 DNA is TGTGCCAGCACCCTGACAGGGAACACTGAAGCTTTCTTT. It translates to CASTLTGNTEAFF.

This sequence joins TRBV29-1 and TRBJ2-3; D could derive from TRBD1 or TRBD2 (5 bases each). V was cut by 4 bases and J by 1 base, with 12 bases left in between. Germline V gives CDR1 SQVTM, CDR2 ANQGSEA. The CDR3 runs 14 residues. The CDR3 sequence is CSVVSQGRTDTQYF. Written as DNA, the CDR3 is TGCAGCGTTGTTAGCCAGGGACGCACAGATACGCAGTATTTT.

A single count supports this clone. The chain combines TRBV7-9 with TRBJ1-1, with D perhaps matching TRBD1 (5 bases). V was clipped by 2 bases and J by 1 base, with 14 bases between them. The CDR3 loop spans 16 amino acids. In germline, CDR1 is SEHNR, CDR2 FQNEAQ (reference sequence). The CDR3 sequence is CASSLPAGSPNTEAFF. DNA for the CDR3: TGTGCCAGCAGCTTACCCGCAGGGTCCCCGAACACTGAAGCTTTCTTT.

A note on this clone: A much larger clonotype is one base distant, so this may be a read error. In the same sample, other DNA sequences code for this CDR3. The rearrangement links TRBV5-1 to TRBJ1-1; D is unresolved. With 0 bases removed from V and 0 bases from J, the gap between germline ends came to 3 bases. The CDR3 is made up of 13 amino acids. Germline lookup yields CDR1 SGHRS and CDR2 YFSETQ. The CDR3 region is CASSLGVNTEAFF. Written as DNA, the CDR3 is TGCGCCAGCAGCTTGGGAGTGAACACTGAAGCTTTCTTT. Filled out from reference TRBV5-1 and TRBJ1-1, the complete variable domain reads KAGVTQTPRYLIKTRGQQVTLSCSPISGHRSVSWYQQTPGQGLQFLFEYFSETQRNKGNFPGRFSGRQFSNSRSEMNVSTLELGDSALYLCASSLGVNTEAFFGQGTRLTVV.

This clone appeared a single time. The rearrangement uses TRBV7-2 and TRBJ1-3; D possibly corresponds to TRBD1 (5 bases). Per germline, CDR1 SGHTA and CDR2 FQGNSA. This CDR3 contains 14 residues. Trimming shortened V by 2 bases and J by 9 bases, and 14 bases separated the two germline ends. The CDR3: CASSLKGFRSTIYF. CDR3 coding DNA: TGTGCCAGCAGCTTAAAGGGGTTCCGTAGCACCATATATTTT.